The clone carrying this TCR beta chain is medium-sized by frequency. The antigen is undetermined. This entry belongs to a study of T cell clusters in autoimmune cytopenias. At the level of the study: Healthy donor controls had a mean age of roughly 52 years and median age of 59 years. The median distinct TRB clonotype count was approximately 2,500 per sample, from a median about 54,000 reads. Study-wide findings and caveats: The cluster-lack signature was not seen for secondary cytopenia versus chronic lymphocytic leukemia.

Multiplex touch-down PCR amplified TRB using TRB-A and TRB-B pools in one tube. TCRdb reanalyzed the multiplex PCR reads and collapses them to one entry per CDR3 protein, without DNA. With almost 3,000 distinct CDR3 sequences in the sample, the ten largest clones hold 5.5% to 8.5%. TRB amplification used approximately 0.25 ug of peripheral blood genomic DNA. In germline, CDR1 is SGHDT, CDR2 YYEEEE. CDR3 length equals 15 residues. This sample also appeared in a second study, on T cell repertoires in aging, cancer and after chemotherapy.

The receptor's source is a human donor in good health. Material for sequencing was peripheral blood. The rearrangement joins TRBV5-6 to TRBJ1-5; no DNA is available, so the TRBD1 call from TCRdb remains unchecked. CDR3 protein: CASSVTGALNQPQHF.